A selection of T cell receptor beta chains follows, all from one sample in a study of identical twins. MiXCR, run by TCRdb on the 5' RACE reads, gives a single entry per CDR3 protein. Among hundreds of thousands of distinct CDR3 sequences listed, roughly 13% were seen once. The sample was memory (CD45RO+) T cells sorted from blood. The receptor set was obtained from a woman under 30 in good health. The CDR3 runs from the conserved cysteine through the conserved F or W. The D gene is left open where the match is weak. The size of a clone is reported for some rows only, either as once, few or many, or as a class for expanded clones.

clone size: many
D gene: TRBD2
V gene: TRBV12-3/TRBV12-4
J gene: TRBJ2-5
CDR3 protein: CASNSGILETQYF
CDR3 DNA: TGTGCCAGCAATAGCGGGATACTGGAGACCCAGTACTTC

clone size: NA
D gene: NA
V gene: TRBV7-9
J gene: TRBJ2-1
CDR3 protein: CASGGAHNEQFF
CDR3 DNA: TGTGCCAGCGGGGGGGCTCACAATGAGCAGTTCTTC

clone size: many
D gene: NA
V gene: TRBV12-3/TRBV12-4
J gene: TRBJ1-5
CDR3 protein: CASSPQGVDQPQHF
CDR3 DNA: TGTGCCAGCAGTCCCCAGGGTGTAGATCAGCCCCAGCATTTT

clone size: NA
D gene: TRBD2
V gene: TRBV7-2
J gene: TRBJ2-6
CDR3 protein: CASSLTLAGVGANVLTF
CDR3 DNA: TGTGCCAGCAGCTTAACACTAGCGGGAGTTGGGGCCAACGTCCTGACTTTC

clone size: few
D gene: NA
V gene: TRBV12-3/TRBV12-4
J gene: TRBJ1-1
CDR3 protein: CASSLDRLINTEAFF
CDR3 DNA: TGTGCCAGCAGCTTAGACAGACTAATTAACACTGAAGCTTTCTTT

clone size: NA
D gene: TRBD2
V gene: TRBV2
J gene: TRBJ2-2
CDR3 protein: CASSAQGTRNTGELFF
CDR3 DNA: TGTGCCAGCAGTGCTCAAGGGACTAGGAACACCGGGGAGCTGTTTTTT

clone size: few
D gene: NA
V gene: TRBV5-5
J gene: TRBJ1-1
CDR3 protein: CASSLHQWNTEAFF
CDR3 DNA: TGTGCCAGCAGCTTACACCAGTGGAACACTGAAGCTTTCTTT

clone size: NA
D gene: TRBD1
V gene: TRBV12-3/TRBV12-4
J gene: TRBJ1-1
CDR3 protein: CASSWKGQGKLNTEAFF
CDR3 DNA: TGTGCCAGCAGTTGGAAGGGACAGGGGAAACTGAACACTGAAGCTTTCTTT

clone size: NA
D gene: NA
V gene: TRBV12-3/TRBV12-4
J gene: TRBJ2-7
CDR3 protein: CASSLTSPYEQYF
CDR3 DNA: TGTGCCAGCAGTTTAACTTCGCCCTACGAGCAGTACTTC

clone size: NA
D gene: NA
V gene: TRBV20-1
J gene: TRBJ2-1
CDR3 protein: CSARRRGGEQFF
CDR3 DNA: TGCAGTGCTAGAAGGAGGGGGGGTGAGCAGTTCTTC

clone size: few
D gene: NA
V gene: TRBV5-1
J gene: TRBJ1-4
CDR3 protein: CASKQAIINNEKLFF
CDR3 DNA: TGCGCCAGCAAACAGGCCATAATCAATAATGAAAAACTGTTTTTT

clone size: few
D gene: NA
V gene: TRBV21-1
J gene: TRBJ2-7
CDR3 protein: CASSARGQGPYEQYF
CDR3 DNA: TGTGCCAGCAGCGCCCGGGGACAGGGGCCCTACGAGCAGTACTTC

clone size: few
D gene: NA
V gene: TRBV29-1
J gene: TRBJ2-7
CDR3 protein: CSVDRGGSYEQYF
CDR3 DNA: TGCAGCGTCGACAGGGGAGGGTCCTACGAGCAGTACTTC

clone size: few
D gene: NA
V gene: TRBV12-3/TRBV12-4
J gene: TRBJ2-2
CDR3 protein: CASSYQGGSPNTGELFF
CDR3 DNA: TGTGCCAGCAGCTACCAGGGGGGCAGCCCGAACACCGGGGAGCTGTTTTTT

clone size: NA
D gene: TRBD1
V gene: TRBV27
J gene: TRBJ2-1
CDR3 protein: CASSLSQGAYNEQFF
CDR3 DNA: TGTGCCAGCAGTTTATCGCAGGGGGCCTACAATGAGCAGTTCTTC